Each of the 5 T cell receptor beta chains below was sequenced from the same sample in a study of regulatory T cells in long-lasting Graves disease. In building TCR beta libraries, iRepertoire HTBI primers were used together with Arm-PCR of CDR3 regions. TCRdb processed the multiplex PCR reads anew with MiXCR; each CDR3 protein has one entry. This table has 350,000 to 500,000 distinct CDR3 sequences, 16% appearing once. As for time point: newly diagnosed GD, antithyroid drugs for less than 3 months. From RNA extracted from PBMCs, the TCR library was made. The sample was also linked to a second study, of T cells in Graves' hyperthyroidism and ophthalmopathy.

This sample comprised peripheral blood mononuclear cells (PBMCs), obtained at new diagnosis, from a patient treated with antithyroid drugs. The receptors stem from a woman aged 25 to 39 with Graves disease.

This clonotype was seen at least ten times. The J gene is TRBJ2-1, the V gene TRBV27; D perhaps matches TRBD2 (6 bases). The germline V gene has CDR1 MNHEY and CDR2 SMNVEV (reference sequence). There are 16 residues in the CDR3. V gave up 3 bases and J gave up 6 bases, with 18 bases separating them. The CDR3: CASSLAVGAGINEQFF. CDR3 sequence (DNA): TGTGCCAGCAGTTTGGCGGTTGGGGCGGGAATCAATGAGCAGTTCTTC.

This clonotype was observed at least ten times. The V call is TRBV7-8, the J call TRBJ2-7, with D perhaps matching TRBD1 (5 bases). The V end was cut by 8 bases, the J end by 0 bases, with 14 bases between. The CDR3 spans 14 residues. Germline assignment: CDR1 SGHVS and CDR2 FQNEAQ. CDR3 nucleotides: TGTGCCAGCCAGAGTAGACAGAGCTCCTACGAGCAGTACTTC. Translating gives CASQSRQSSYEQYF.

This clonotype has just a few counts. The gene calls are TRBV29-1 and TRBJ1-2; possible D gene TRBD1, 5 bases. This CDR3 region has 17 residues. Germline V gene lookup returns CDR1 SQVTM and CDR2 ANQGSEA. Deletions cut 6 bases from V and 3 bases from J, with 26 bases between. The CDR3 spells CSVSRDGSSLDYYGYTF. The CDR3 DNA is TGCAGCGTCTCCCGGGACGGATCCTCGTTGGATTACTATGGCTACACCTTC.

This clonotype was recorded many times. The rearrangement links TRBV15 to TRBJ1-5; possibly TRBD1 for D (5 bases). V dropped 5 bases and J dropped 0 bases, with 8 bases sitting between them. This CDR3 has 14 residues. CDR1 and CDR2 from the germline V gene are LNHNV and YYDKDF (reference sequence). CDR3 residues: CATSPRDSNQPQHF. For the CDR3, the DNA is TGTGCCACCAGCCCCAGGGATAGCAATCAGCCCCAGCATTTT.

This clonotype has ten or more counts. The rearrangement links TRBV11-3 to TRBJ2-1, with TRBD1 matching over 7 bases. The CDR3 totals 14 residues. CDR1 SGHNT and CDR2 YENEEA come from the germline V gene. Trimming cost V 5 bases and J 6 bases; bases outside gene matches: 7. CDR3 residues: CASSHRGRGNEQFF. The CDR3 DNA reads TGTGCCAGCAGCCACAGGGGAAGGGGCAATGAGCAGTTCTTC.